The 18 T cell receptor beta chains given below trace back to one sample, sequenced in a study of blood T cell repertoires in COVID-19. Sequencing used immunoSEQ multiplex PCR; TCRdb keeps in-frame clones, though not all of them. The sample comprises 40,000 to 45,000 clones, 80% to 90% of which are singletons, and 6.5% to 9% rests with the top ten. Sequenced sample: peripheral blood. These TCRs come from a man between 60 and 70 years old with active COVID-19.

The chain links TRBV5-1 to TRBJ2-7; the match to TRBD2 covers 8 bases. V gave up 1 base and J gave up 2 bases; unmatched junction bases: 11. CDR1 is SGHRS, CDR2 YFSETQ, per germline. The CDR3 is made up of 17 amino acids. CDR3 nucleotides: TGCGCCAGCAGCTTGCTGGGGAGTGCGGGAGGAACCTACGAGCAGTACTTC. Residues: CASSLLGSAGGTYEQYF.

The genes are TRBV5-1 and TRBJ1-6; perhaps TRBD1 as D (6 bases). Deletions cut 4 bases from V and 0 bases from J, with 14 bases between. The V gene's germline CDR1 is SGHRS and CDR2 YFSETQ. CDR3 length equals 17 residues. The CDR3 here is CASSADSLPSYNSPLHF. The CDR3 region has the DNA TGCGCCAGCAGCGCGGACAGCCTACCCTCCTATAATTCACCCCTCCACTTT. Drawing the rest from reference TRBV5-1 and TRBJ1-6, the complete variable domain is KAGVTQTPRYLIKTRGQQVTLSCSPISGHRSVSWYQQTPGQGLQFLFEYFSETQRNKGNFPGRFSGRQFSNSRSEMNVSTLELGDSALYLCASSADSLPSYNSPLHFGNGTRLTVT.

In its sample, this clone was seen once. The chain uses TRBV11-2 and TRBJ2-7; a weak D match, TRBD2 (6 bases). Germline V lookup: CDR1 SGHAT, CDR2 FQNNGV. Deletions cut 5 bases from V and 2 bases from J, with 22 bases between. The CDR3 is 17 amino acids. CDR3 protein: CASSRFSLSGGAYEQYF. The CDR3 coding sequence is TGTGCCAGCAGCCGCTTCTCCCTTAGCGGAGGGGCCTACGAGCAGTACTTC. The variable domain in full, completed from reference TRBV11-2 and TRBJ2-7, reads EAGVAQSPRYKIIEKRQSVAFWCNPISGHATLYWYQQILGQGPKLLIQFQNNGVVDDSQLPKDRFSAERLKGVDSTLKIQPAKLEDSAVYLCASSRFSLSGGAYEQYFGPGTRLTVT.

The V call is TRBV11-1, the J call TRBJ2-1; D is ambiguous. The CDR3 loop spans 15 amino acids. Germline values: CDR1 SGHAT, CDR2 FQDESV (reference sequence). V lost 1 base, J lost 1 base, and 8 bases lay in between. The DNA for the CDR3 is TGTGCCAGCAGCTTAGAACTGGAGTCCTACAATGAGCAGTTCTTC. Translating gives CASSLELESYNEQFF. The full variable domain, its missing parts supplied by reference TRBV11-1 and TRBJ2-1, is EAEVAQSPRYKITEKSQAVAFWCDPISGHATLYWYRQILGQGPELLVQFQDESVVDDSQLPKDRFSAERLKGVDSTLKIQPAELGDSAMYLCASSLELESYNEQFFGPGTRLTVL.

This sequence joins TRBV18 and TRBJ2-7, with D uncertain. In germline, CDR1 is KGHSH, CDR2 LQKENI. The CDR3 has 13 amino acids. V was trimmed by 2 bases and J by 2 bases, leaving 7 bases between them. The chain's CDR3 is CASSPDNPYEQYF. The CDR3 bases are TGTGCCAGCTCACCAGACAATCCCTACGAGCAGTACTTC.

The gene calls are TRBV5-1 and TRBJ1-1; 7 bases align to TRBD1. J lost 4 bases, V lost 1 base, and 4 bases had no gene match. CDR3 size: 14 residues. Germline V gene data show CDR1 as SGHRS and CDR2 as YFSETQ. The CDR3 sequence is CASSLSGGVTEAFF. The CDR3 coding sequence is TGCGCCAGCAGCTTGTCAGGGGGTGTCACTGAAGCTTTCTTT.

V usage is TRBV27 and J usage is TRBJ2-5, with 9 bases identical to TRBD2. J lost 4 bases, V lost 0 bases, and 3 bases had no gene match. The CDR3 consists of 15 residues. Germline V gene data show CDR1 as MNHEY and CDR2 as SMNVEV (reference sequence). CDR3 region: CASSLSPSGIETQYF. For the CDR3, the DNA is TGTGCCAGCAGTTTATCTCCTAGCGGGATAGAGACCCAGTACTTC.

The V gene is TRBV19, the J gene TRBJ2-7; TRBD1 matches 10 bases. The CDR3 length is 16 residues. Unmatched junction bases numbered 8, after V lost 6 bases and J lost 0 bases. The V gene's germline CDR1 is LNHDA and CDR2 SQIVND (reference sequence). The CDR3 DNA reads as TGTGCCAGTAGCAAGGGGAGGACAGGGGGCTCCTACGAGCAGTACTTC. Protein product: CASSKGRTGGSYEQYF.

There are a few counts of this clone. The chain links TRBV6-5 to TRBJ1-5, with D possibly matching TRBD1 (5 bases). Between the trimmed V and J ends, which lost 8 bases and 2 bases, there was a span of 13 bases. CDR1 MNHEY and CDR2 SVGAGI come from the germline V gene. This CDR3 contains 14 residues. The DNA for the CDR3 is TGTGCCAGCTGTCGTGCGGGGGGCAATCAGCCCCAGCATTTT. Translating it yields CASCRAGGNQPQHF.

This clone was counted a single time. Other DNA sequences of this sample code for an identical CDR3. The V and J genes are TRBV19 and TRBJ1-6; TRBD1 matches 8 bases. Per the germline V gene, CDR1 is LNHDA and CDR2 is SQIVND (reference sequence). Trimming removed 7 bases from V and 10 bases from J; junction bases left unmatched: 15. The CDR3 covers 16 residues. For the CDR3, the DNA is TGTGCCAGTACCGACAGGGGCGCCGCCGTCCAATCACCCCTCCACTTT. Translated: CASTDRGAAVQSPLHF.

This chain joins TRBV5-1 and TRBJ1-1, with D hard to call. V lost 6 bases, J lost 6 bases, and 15 bases lay in between. Germline V gene lookup returns CDR1 SGHRS and CDR2 YFSETQ. This CDR3 contains 13 residues. The CDR3 DNA is TGCGCCAGCACTATTGGCGGGGAGGCTGAAGCTTTCTTT. This translates into CASTIGGEAEAFF.

J is TRBJ2-1 and V is TRBV3-1 (or the pseudogene TRBV3-2); the match to TRBD2 covers 11 bases. Germline CDR1 LGHDT, CDR2 YNNKEL (reference sequence). V lost 0 bases and J lost 8; bases outside the gene matches: 3. The CDR3 loop spans 15 amino acids. CDR3 in amino acids: CASSQDVAGGDEQFF. CDR3 DNA: TGTGCCAGCAGCCAAGATGTAGCGGGAGGGGATGAGCAGTTCTTC.

The V and J genes are TRBV28 and TRBJ2-7; 7 bases fit TRBD1. In germline, CDR1 is MDHEN, CDR2 SYDVKM. The CDR3 has 12 residues. V shed 1 base, J shed 6 bases, and the junction held 0 bases outside the gene matches. The CDR3 is CASSLSGGEQYF. The CDR3 region has the DNA TGTGCCAGCAGTTTATCAGGGGGCGAGCAGTACTTC.

This chain's CDR3 is CASSQDHTGGKNIQYF. As DNA, the CDR3 is TGTGCCAGCAGCCAAGATCATACAGGGGGCAAAAACATTCAGTACTTC. V gene TRBV3-1 (or the pseudogene TRBV3-2) combines with J gene TRBJ2-4; 8 nucleotides align to TRBD1. The V gene's germline CDR1 is LGHDT and CDR2 YNNKEL (reference sequence). V lost 0 bases, J lost 3 bases, and 4 bases stayed unmatched. The CDR3 has 16 residues.

The chain combines TRBV9 with TRBJ2-3; D not resolved. Trimming took 3 bases from V and 0 from J, leaving 14 bases between them. The CDR3 covers 16 residues. CDR1 and CDR2 from the germline V gene are SGDLS and YYNGEE. CDR3 DNA sequence: TGTGCCAGCAGCGCCCCCCAGGTCAAGAGCACAGATACGCAGTATTTT. It codes for CASSAPQVKSTDTQYF.

This chain connects TRBV5-4 to TRBJ2-5; 12 positions agree with TRBD2. This CDR3 has 16 amino acids. The germline V gene has CDR1 SGHNT and CDR2 YYREEE (reference sequence). With V trimmed by 4 bases and J by 5 bases, 9 bases remained unmatched. Written as DNA, the CDR3 is TGTGCCAGCAGCCCCCTACTAGCGGGAGGAGGGGAGACCCAGTACTTC. This translates into CASSPLLAGGGETQYF. The whole variable domain, remainder taken from reference TRBV5-4 and TRBJ2-5, is ETGVTQSPTHLIKTRGQQVTLRCSSQSGHNTVSWYQQALGQGPQFIFQYYREEENGRGNFPPRFSGLQFPNYSSELNVNALELDDSALYLCASSPLLAGGGETQYFGPGTRLLVL.

The count of this clone is one. The genes are TRBV5-4 and TRBJ2-4; 10 bases fit TRBD1. With V trimmed by 3 bases and J by 6 bases, 3 bases remained unmatched. The CDR3 consists of 14 residues. The germline CDR1 and CDR2 sequences are SGHNT and YYREEE (reference sequence). CDR3 nucleotide sequence: TGTGCCAGCAGCTCTGGACAGGGGGGAAACATTCAGTACTTC. Protein sequence: CASSSGQGGNIQYF.

V gene TRBV6-5 combines with J gene TRBJ2-1; TRBD1 aligns across 7 bases. Germline-derived CDR1 and CDR2 are MNHEY and SVGAGI. The CDR3 totals 13 residues. The V segment lost 6 bases and the J segment 10 bases; nucleotides outside the gene matches: 9. The CDR3 sequence is CASSSPQGDEQFF. The CDR3 DNA sequence: TGTGCCAGCAGCTCGCCTCAGGGGGACGAGCAGTTCTTC.